Below, 11 T cell receptor beta chains from the same sample are listed, as sequenced in a study of T cell responses to AZD1222 COVID-19 vaccine. TCRdb keeps only in-frame clones here, not all; method: immunoSEQ multiplex PCR. The sample lists about 150,000 clones; about 93% were seen once. The sequencing used peripheral blood, collected 28 days after the second AZD1222 dose. These receptors all come from an adult who received the AZD1222 COVID-19 vaccine.

The chain carries TRBV30 and TRBJ1-1; 8 nucleotides agree with TRBD1. The ends lost 2 bases at V and 3 bases at J; junction bases unmatched: 5. This CDR3 contains 14 residues. Germline CDR1 and CDR2: GTSNPN and SVGIG (reference sequence). The CDR3 is CAWSLWGQDTEAFF. Written as DNA, the CDR3 is TGTGCCTGGAGTCTGTGGGGACAGGACACTGAAGCTTTCTTT.

V gene TRBV30 combines with J gene TRBJ1-1, with D tentatively TRBD1 (5 bases). Trimming took 5 bases from V and 11 from J, leaving 15 bases between them. Germline CDR1 GTSNPN, CDR2 SVGIG (reference sequence). CDR3 length: 11 residues. CDR3 DNA sequence: TGTGCCTGGGGTTCCCTCGAGGGGGCTTTCTTT. This sequence encodes CAWGSLEGAFF.

This chain connects TRBV6-6 to TRBJ2-3; 8 nucleotides align to TRBD1. Germline V gene lookup returns CDR1 MNHNY and CDR2 SVGAGI (reference sequence). Trimming took 5 bases from V and 3 from J; bases not matched to a gene: 7. The CDR3 length is 15 residues. The CDR3, as DNA: TGTGCCAGCAGTCCCACGGACAGGGTGACAGATACGCAGTATTTT. Protein sequence: CASSPTDRVTDTQYF.

The chain's CDR3 is CASSPSGSGNTEAFF. The CDR3 DNA sequence: TGTGCCAGCAGCCCCTCAGGGAGTGGAAACACTGAAGCTTTCTTT. This rearrangement joins TRBV9 to TRBJ1-1, with D maybe TRBD1 (5 bases). Trimming shortened V by 4 bases and J by 2 bases, and 15 bases separated the two germline ends. Germline V gene lookup returns CDR1 SGDLS and CDR2 YYNGEE. The CDR3 has 15 amino acids.

The chain uses TRBV2 and TRBJ2-2; D unclear. Germline CDR1 SNHLY, CDR2 FYNNEI. V was trimmed by 6 bases and J by 3 bases, leaving 11 bases between them. The CDR3 sequence is 14 residues long. This chain's CDR3 is CASRRAAYTGELFF. The DNA for the CDR3 is TGTGCCAGCAGAAGGGCGGCTTACACCGGGGAGCTGTTTTTT.

The V and J genes are TRBV30 and TRBJ1-2; unclear D gene. V gave up 4 bases and J gave up 4 bases, with 13 bases separating them. The CDR3 is 13 residues long. Germline loops: CDR1 GTSNPN, CDR2 SVGIG (reference sequence). The CDR3 loop is CAWTRRDGYGYTF. Written as DNA, the CDR3 is TGTGCCTGGACGAGACGGGATGGCTATGGCTACACCTTC.

V is TRBV15 and J is TRBJ2-2; TRBD1 matches at 11 bases. Germline V gene lookup returns CDR1 LNHNV and CDR2 YYDKDF (reference sequence). V was pared by 3 bases and J by 0 bases, with 0 bases of the junction left unmatched. The CDR3 loop spans 16 amino acids. Here the CDR3 reads CATSRGQGANTGELFF. The DNA for the CDR3 is TGTGCCACCAGCAGGGGACAGGGGGCGAACACCGGGGAGCTGTTTTTT.

The chain couples TRBV4-1 to TRBJ2-7; 12 positions agree with TRBD2. Trimming at V came to 2 bases and at J to 4 bases, leaving 3 bases not matched to a gene. Germline CDR1 MGHRA, CDR2 YSYEKL. The CDR3 runs 15 residues. CDR3 nucleotide sequence: TGCGCCAGCAGCCAACAGACTAGCGGGAGTTACGAGCAGTACTTC. This gives the protein CASSQQTSGSYEQYF.

The V and J genes are TRBV10-2 and TRBJ2-2, with a tentative D call TRBD1 (6 bases). The germline CDR1 and CDR2 sequences are WSHSY and SAAADI. Trimming cost V 1 base and J 3 bases, with 24 bases left between them. The CDR3 runs to 20 residues. The CDR3 protein is CASSELRGRNRVYDTGELFF. CDR3 bases: TGCGCCAGCAGTGAGTTAAGAGGGCGGAACAGGGTCTATGACACCGGGGAGCTGTTTTTT.

The chain employs TRBV5-8 and TRBJ2-7; 7 bases are a match to TRBD1. Germline loops: CDR1 SGHTS, CDR2 YDEGEE. V was clipped by 0 bases and J by 4 bases; unmatched bases: 10. The CDR3 loop spans 16 amino acids. This chain's CDR3 is CASSLGYRDRNYEQYF. DNA for the CDR3: TGTGCCAGCAGCTTGGGGTACCGGGACAGAAATTACGAGCAGTACTTC.

This clone has just a few counts. The chain carries TRBV10-3 and TRBJ1-2; no reliable D call. V gave up 3 bases and J gave up 0 bases, with 8 bases separating them. CDR1 is ENHRY, CDR2 SYGVKD, per germline. The CDR3 sequence is 14 residues long. The CDR3 spells CAISESSANYGYTF. The CDR3 nucleotides are TGTGCCATCAGTGAAAGTTCGGCTAACTATGGCTACACCTTC.